Listed below are T cell receptor beta chains from one sample, sequenced in a study of shared clonotypes between healthy human individuals. Repertoires were generated with immunoSEQ multiplex PCR, while TCRdb's copy carries only in-frame clones and drops some. The sample has 2 million to 2.5 million clones; roughly 91% are singletons. What was sequenced was naive CD8+ T cells from PBMCs. The receptors were sampled from a man between 18 and 29 years old in good health. Some clones in this sample may be carry-over from other donors' samples. Each CDR3 is given with its conserved first and last residue. A D gene is named only where the DNA matches it firmly.

v_call,d_call,cdr3_length,cdr3_aa
TRBV4-3,NA,15,CASSQVLRGQETQYF
TRBV7-9,TRBD1,13,CASSKGQTYGYTF
TRBV11-2,NA,12,CASSLDLYEQYF
TRBV6-5,TRBD1,15,CASSYRDRGPSGYTF
TRBV10-3,NA,17,CAISGQTIPLNTGELFF
TRBV18,NA,14,CASSPEWNTGELFF
TRBV11-2,NA,13,CASSFGGGTEAFF
TRBV5-4,TRBD1,17,CASSFFDGTGAGTEAFF
TRBV19,TRBD1,14,CASSMGQGDYGYTF
TRBV9,TRBD2,13,CASSPGTSGTQFF
TRBV7-2,TRBD2,15,CASSLEVRETDTQYF
TRBV27,NA,18,CASSLSDLVSGWQGTQYF